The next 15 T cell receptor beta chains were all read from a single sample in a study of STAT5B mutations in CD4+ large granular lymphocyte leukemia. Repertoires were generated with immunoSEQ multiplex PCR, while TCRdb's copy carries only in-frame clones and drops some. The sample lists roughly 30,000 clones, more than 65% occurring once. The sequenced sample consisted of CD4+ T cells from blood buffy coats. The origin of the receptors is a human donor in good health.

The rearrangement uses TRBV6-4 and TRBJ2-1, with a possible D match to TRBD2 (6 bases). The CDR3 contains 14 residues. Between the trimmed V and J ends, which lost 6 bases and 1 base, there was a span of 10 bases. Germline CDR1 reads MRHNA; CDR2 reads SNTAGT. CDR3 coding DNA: TGTGCCAGCAGGAGGGACTTGTCCTACAATGAGCAGTTCTTC. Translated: CASRRDLSYNEQFF.

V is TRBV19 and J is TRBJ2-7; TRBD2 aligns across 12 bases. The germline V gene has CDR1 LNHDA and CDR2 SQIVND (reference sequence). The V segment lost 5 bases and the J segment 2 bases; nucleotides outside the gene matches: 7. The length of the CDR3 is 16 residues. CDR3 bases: TGTGCCAGTAGTTCCCCCAGGACTAGCGGGACCTACGAGCAGTACTTC. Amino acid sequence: CASSSPRTSGTYEQYF.

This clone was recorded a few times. DNA of the CDR3: TGTGCCAGCAGTGAATCGAGGGGAATTGGCTACACCTTC. Translating it yields CASSESRGIGYTF. This chain joins TRBV6-4 and TRBJ1-2; a weak D match, TRBD1 (5 bases). The germline V gene has CDR1 MRHNA and CDR2 SNTAGT. V lost 3 bases and J lost 7, with 12 bases in between. The CDR3 consists of 13 residues.

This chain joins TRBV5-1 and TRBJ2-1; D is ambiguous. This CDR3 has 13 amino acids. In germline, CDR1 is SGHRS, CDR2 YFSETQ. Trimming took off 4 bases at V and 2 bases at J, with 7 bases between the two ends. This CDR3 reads CASSVGPYNEQFF. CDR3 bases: TGCGCCAGCAGCGTAGGACCCTACAATGAGCAGTTCTTC.

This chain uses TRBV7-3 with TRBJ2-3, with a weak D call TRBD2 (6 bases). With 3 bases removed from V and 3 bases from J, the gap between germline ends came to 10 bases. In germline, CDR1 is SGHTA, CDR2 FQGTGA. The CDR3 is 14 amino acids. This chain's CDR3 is CASSFGGMTDTQYF. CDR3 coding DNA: TGTGCCAGCAGCTTCGGCGGGATGACAGATACGCAGTATTTT.

The CDR3, as DNA: TGTGCCAGCAGTTTGATAGGGGTAGGGGAGACCCAGTACTTC. Its protein product is CASSLIGVGETQYF. The V gene is TRBV27, the J gene TRBJ2-5, with TRBD1 as a possible D gene (5 bases). The CDR3 has 14 residues. Trimming took off 3 bases at V and 5 bases at J, with 13 bases between the two ends. CDR1 is MNHEY, CDR2 SMNVEV, per germline (reference sequence).

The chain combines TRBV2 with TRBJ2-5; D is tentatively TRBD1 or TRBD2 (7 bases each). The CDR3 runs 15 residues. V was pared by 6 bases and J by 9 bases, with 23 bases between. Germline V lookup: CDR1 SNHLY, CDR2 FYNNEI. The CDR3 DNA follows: TGTGCCAGCAGCGGGGGGACAGACCCAGGTTGGGCCCAGTACTTC. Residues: CASSGGTDPGWAQYF.

CDR3 region: CASSDSILAGANVLTF. The CDR3 DNA reads as TGTGCCAGCAGTGATTCTATCCTGGCCGGGGCCAACGTCCTGACTTTC. The V and J genes are TRBV25-1 and TRBJ2-6; D is uncertain. V lost 3 bases and J lost 4, with 13 bases in between. The CDR3 extends over 16 amino acids. Germline V gene sequence: CDR1 MGHDK, CDR2 SYGVNS.

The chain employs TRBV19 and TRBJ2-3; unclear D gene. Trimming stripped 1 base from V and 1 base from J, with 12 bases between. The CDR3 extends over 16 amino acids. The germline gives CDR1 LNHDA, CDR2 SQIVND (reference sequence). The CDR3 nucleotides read TGTGCCAGTAGTATAGGTCGGGCCTGGGGCACAGATACGCAGTATTTT. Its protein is CASSIGRAWGTDTQYF.

The CDR3 is CASSEPGQGAAGSEQYF. Written as DNA, the CDR3 is TGTGCCAGCAGTGAGCCGGGACAGGGGGCGGCTGGTTCCGAGCAGTACTTC. The chain has TRBV6-1 and TRBJ2-7; TRBD1 aligns across 12 bases. The CDR3 loop spans 17 amino acids. In germline, CDR1 is MNHNS, CDR2 SASEGT. V was pared by 3 bases and J by 6 bases, with 12 bases of the junction left unmatched.

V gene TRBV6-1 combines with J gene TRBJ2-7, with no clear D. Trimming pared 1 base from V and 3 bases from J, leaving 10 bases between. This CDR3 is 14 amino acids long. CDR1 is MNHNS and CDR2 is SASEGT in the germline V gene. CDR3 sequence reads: CASSEVWKSYEQYF. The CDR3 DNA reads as TGTGCCAGCAGTGAAGTATGGAAAAGCTACGAGCAGTACTTC.

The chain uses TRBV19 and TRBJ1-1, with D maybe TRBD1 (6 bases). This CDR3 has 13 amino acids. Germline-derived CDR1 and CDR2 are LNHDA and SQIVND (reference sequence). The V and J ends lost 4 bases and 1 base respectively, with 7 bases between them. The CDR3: CASSTGQNTEAFF. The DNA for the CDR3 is TGTGCCAGTAGTACGGGACAGAACACTGAAGCTTTCTTT.

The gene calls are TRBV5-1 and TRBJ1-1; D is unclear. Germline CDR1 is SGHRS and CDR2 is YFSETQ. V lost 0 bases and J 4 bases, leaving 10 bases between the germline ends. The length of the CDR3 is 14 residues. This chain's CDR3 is CASSLVGIGTEAFF. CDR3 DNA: TGCGCCAGCAGCTTGGTTGGTATTGGCACTGAAGCTTTCTTT.

CDR3 nucleotides: TGCGCCAGCAGCTTGGATGGATCCGAATACTTC. Protein product: CASSLDGSEYF. The chain has TRBV5-1 and TRBJ2-5; D ambiguous. The CDR3 runs 11 residues. V was pared by 0 bases and J by 14 bases, with 11 bases between. Germline V gives CDR1 SGHRS, CDR2 YFSETQ.

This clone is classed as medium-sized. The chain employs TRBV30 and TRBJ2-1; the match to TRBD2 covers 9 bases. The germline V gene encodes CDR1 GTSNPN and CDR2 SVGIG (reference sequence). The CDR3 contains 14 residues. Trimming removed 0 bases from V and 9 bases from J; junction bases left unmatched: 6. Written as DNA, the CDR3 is TGTGCCTGGAGTGTAAGCGGGAGGTTTACTGAGCAGTTCTTC. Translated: CAWSVSGRFTEQFF.